This T cell receptor (beta chain) was observed in a study of human T cells and chemical hapten exposure. The study, taken as a whole, reports: High-frequency TCRs, those above 1 in 1000, stayed the same after DPC sensitization. Healthy people's immune response may differ from that of the donors, who had alopecia.

Germline V CDR1 and CDR2: WSHSY, SAAADI. The CDR3 covers 11 residues. V was cut by 3 bases and J by 10 bases, with 9 bases left in between. Time point of the sample: patch test 1, 2 weeks after DPC sensitization. Treatment denoted: therapeutic diphenylcyclopropenone sensitization with weekly scalp DPC. This clonotype was recorded many times. No antigen is known for it. It was the library that attached unique molecular identifiers to individual cDNA molecules. MiXCR, applied by TCRdb to the RACE reads, yields one record per CDR3 protein. Of approximately 400,000 distinct CDR3 sequences listed, approximately 5.1% are singletons.

V usage is TRBV10-2 and J usage is TRBJ1-1, with D unclear. The TCR was taken from a woman between 50 and 59 years old with alopecia areata. Some clones in this sample may be carry-over from other donors' samples. The sequenced sample was whole blood, obtained in connection with sensitization to the hapten diphenylcyclopropenone (DPC). The CDR3, as DNA: TGCGCCAGCAGTGAAGGAGGGATAGCTTTCTTT. As protein: CASSEGGIAFF.